This paragraph reports one T cell receptor beta chain. Patients from Seattle were sampled longitudinally, starting during active infection. The data derive from a study of blood T cell repertoires in COVID-19. Study-wide background: PBMCs, B-cell-depleted T cells, or T cells were the source of the cDNA or gDNA that made up the material.

As originally analysed: Amplification with reference gene primers provided the estimates of nucleated cell counts. The protocol was immunoSEQ multiplex PCR, while the TCRdb copy is restricted to in-frame clones and leaves out a portion. From that table come the V and J calls and clone size; the DNA was used to work out D and trimming. The sample shows fewer than 300,000 clones, about 90% of them seen only once. The CDR3 sequence is 17 residues long. CDR1 is MNHEY, CDR2 SMNVEV, per germline (reference sequence). Losses at the gene ends were 5 bases for V and 2 bases for J; bases not matched to a gene: 6.

This chain uses TRBV27 with TRBJ2-1; 13 nucleotides align to TRBD2. Sequencing input: peripheral blood. The sequence came from a woman aged 50 to 60 with COVID-19, enrolled during active disease. The CDR3 DNA reads TGTGCCAGCAGTATAACCGGGACTAGCGGGACCTACAATGAGCAGTTCTTC. It is translated as CASSITGTSGTYNEQFF.